This TCR beta chain was profiled in a study of early T cells in non-severe SARS-CoV-2 infection. About the study: Unpaired chains resulted from sequencing bulk RNA of unsorted whole blood.

TCRdb itself ran the 5' RACE reads through MiXCR, one entry per CDR3 protein. The table shows approximately 120,000 distinct CDR3 sequences, with approximately 15% occurring only once. CDR1 SGHRS and CDR2 YFSETQ come from the germline V gene. V shed 0 bases and J shed 5 bases, with 11 bases lying between them. The CDR3 contains 14 residues. This clonotype was found a few times. Material: whole blood. The receptor comes from an adult who was a healthcare worker with PCR-confirmed SARS-CoV-2 infection or an uninfected control (not recorded which). The chain employs TRBV5-1 and TRBJ1-1; possibly TRBD1 for D (5 bases). CDR3 protein: CASSLAGGGTEAFF. CDR3 nucleotide sequence: TGCGCCAGCAGCTTGGCAGGTGGGGGGACTGAAGCTTTCTTT.